These 2 T cell receptor beta chains were all obtained from the same sample, sequenced in a study of cytomegalovirus exposure and HLA in healthy donors. PCR was performed using 60 Vbeta and 13 Jbeta primers. Some clones are missing from TCRdb's copy, which holds only in-frame ones; the method was immunoSEQ multiplex PCR. The sample lists more than 150,000 clones, 65% to 85% occurring once. Sequenced material: PBMCs. The receptors here all came from a woman aged 40 to 49 in good health and CMV-seropositive.

This clone was seen only a few times. V and J are TRBV11-2 and TRBJ1-4; maybe TRBD1 (5 bases). The CDR3 runs 15 residues. CDR1 SGHAT and CDR2 FQNNGV come from the germline V gene. V was pared by 0 bases and J by 5 bases, with 10 bases between. CDR3 protein: CASSLEAGANEKLFF. Written as DNA, the CDR3 is TGTGCCAGCAGCTTAGAGGCTGGGGCAAATGAAAAACTGTTTTTT.

On this clone itself: Within the sample, other DNA sequences also encode this same CDR3. The rearrangement uses TRBV7-2 and TRBJ2-1; 12 bases align to TRBD2. CDR1 is SGHTA, CDR2 FQGNSA, per germline. J was trimmed by 13 bases and V by 5 bases; bases with no gene match: 18. The CDR3 runs 17 residues. CDR3 sequence reads: CASSHRTRTSGVGEQFF. The CDR3 DNA reads TGTGCCAGCAGCCACCGCACTAGGACTAGCGGGGTGGGTGAACAGTTCTTC. The variable domain in full, completed from reference TRBV7-2 and TRBJ2-1, reads GAGVSQSPSNKVTEKGKDVELRCDPISGHTALYWYRQSLGQGLEFLIYFQGNSAPDKSGLPSDRFSAERTGGSVSTLTIQRTQQEDSAVYLCASSHRTRTSGVGEQFFGPGTRLTVL.